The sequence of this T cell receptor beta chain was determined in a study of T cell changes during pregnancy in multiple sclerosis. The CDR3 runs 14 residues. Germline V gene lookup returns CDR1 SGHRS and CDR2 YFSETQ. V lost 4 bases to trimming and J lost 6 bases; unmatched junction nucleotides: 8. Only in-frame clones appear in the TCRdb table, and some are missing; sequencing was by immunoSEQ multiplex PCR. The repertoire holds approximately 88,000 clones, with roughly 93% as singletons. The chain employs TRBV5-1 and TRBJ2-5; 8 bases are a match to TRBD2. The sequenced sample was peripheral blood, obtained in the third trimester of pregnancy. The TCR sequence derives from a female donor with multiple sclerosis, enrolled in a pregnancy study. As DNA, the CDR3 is TGCGCCAGCAGCAATCCGGGACTAGAAAAGACCCAGTACTTC. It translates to CASSNPGLEKTQYF.